Sequencing of this TCR beta chain was carried out in a study of T cells expressing NK-cell markers. From germline, CDR1 is SGHAT and CDR2 FQNNGV. The length of the CDR3 is 16 residues. From its re-call of the 5' RACE reads, TCRdb lists each CDR3 protein once, without DNA. This listing includes about 460,000 distinct CDR3 sequences. Whole-study results and caveats: Dominant NKG2C+ clonotype frequencies of roughly 1.0-8% of CD8+ T cells were measured in six or seven donors.

A note on this clonotype: Its antigen is as yet unknown.

This clonotype was sampled from a woman in her forties or fifties in good health. The sample was blood T cells: a sorted CD56 or NKG2C T cell subset, CD4+ or CD8+ T cells, or bulk PBMC T cells (not recorded which). The chain employs TRBV11-2 and TRBJ1-4; with no DNA, the TCRdb D assignment of TRBD1 cannot be verified. The chain's CDR3 is CASSSNTGGGGEKLFF.